A single sample gave rise to the 29 T cell receptor beta chains below, sequenced in a study of T cell responses to AZD1222 COVID-19 vaccine. The repertoire was sequenced with immunoSEQ multiplex PCR; TCRdb's copy has only in-frame clones and lacks some. The sample comprises 65,000 to 95,000 clones, about 91% of which are singletons, and roughly 7% rests with the top ten. The sample consisted of peripheral blood, taken on day 0 of MenACWY control vaccination. The receptors derive from an adult in good health.

This clone was seen only once. V and J are TRBV7-9 and TRBJ2-3; unclear D gene. Looked up from germline, CDR1 is SEHNR and CDR2 is FQNEAQ (reference sequence). Between the trimmed V and J ends, which lost 1 base and 0 bases, there was a span of 8 bases. This CDR3 has 15 amino acids. CDR3 nucleotides: TGTGCCAGCAGCTTAGGGCCATCTAGCACAGATACGCAGTATTTT. As protein: CASSLGPSSTDTQYF.

This chain uses TRBV7-3 with TRBJ2-1, with a weak D call TRBD1 (6 bases). The ends were cut back, 5 bases at V and 6 bases at J, with 14 bases in the middle. The germline gives CDR1 SGHTA, CDR2 FQGTGA. There are 14 residues in the CDR3. The CDR3 protein is CASSVDSWVNEQFF. The CDR3 bases are TGTGCCAGCAGCGTGGACAGTTGGGTCAATGAGCAGTTCTTC.

The chain employs TRBV28 and TRBJ1-4; the D gene is possibly TRBD1 (5 bases). CDR1 MDHEN and CDR2 SYDVKM come from the germline V gene. The V and J ends lost 2 bases and 7 bases respectively, with 14 bases between them. The CDR3 is 15 amino acids. CDR3 region: CASSLMGQGGEKLFF. As DNA, the CDR3 is TGTGCCAGCAGTTTAATGGGGCAGGGTGGTGAAAAACTGTTTTTT.

The genes are TRBV28 and TRBJ1-2; 7 nucleotides line up with TRBD1. Germline V gene lookup returns CDR1 MDHEN and CDR2 SYDVKM. V was pared by 1 base and J by 8 bases, with 10 bases of the junction left unmatched. This CDR3 spans 15 amino acids. The CDR3 nucleotides are TGTGCCAGCAGTTTATTACAGGGGTCGGTGGAAGGCTACACCTTC. As protein: CASSLLQGSVEGYTF.

The chain combines TRBV10-2 with TRBJ2-7; D is possibly TRBD1 or TRBD2 (7 bases each). Deletions cut 7 bases from V and 6 bases from J, with 13 bases between. There are 12 residues in the CDR3. Germline V CDR1 and CDR2: WSHSY, SAAADI. CDR3 sequence: CASNQGGSEQYF. The DNA of the CDR3 is TGCGCCAGCAACCAGGGGGGGTCCGAGCAGTACTTC.

The chain is built from TRBV18 and TRBJ1-1, with 8 bases identical to TRBD1. The CDR3 is made up of 13 amino acids. The V segment lost 3 bases and the J segment 10 bases; nucleotides outside the gene matches: 7. CDR1 is KGHSH, CDR2 LQKENI, per germline. The CDR3 region is CASSPDRGPGAFF. The CDR3 nucleotides are TGTGCCAGCTCACCCGACAGGGGCCCTGGAGCTTTCTTT.

This clone occurred a few times. The chain recombines TRBV6-2 or TRBV6-3 with TRBJ2-7, with D unclear. There are 16 residues in the CDR3. Germline V gene lookup returns CDR1 MNHEY and CDR2 SVGEGT. The ends were cut back, 0 bases at V and 3 bases at J, with 15 bases in the middle. This chain's CDR3 is CASSYSLAYSVYEQYF. CDR3 DNA sequence: TGTGCCAGCAGTTACTCGTTAGCCTATTCGGTCTACGAGCAGTACTTC.

The rearrangement joins TRBV2 to TRBJ1-4, with 7 bases identical to TRBD1. The CDR3 extends over 14 amino acids. Germline trimming cut 6 bases from V and 6 bases from J; bases unmatched to any gene: 7. CDR1 SNHLY and CDR2 FYNNEI come from the germline V gene. DNA for the CDR3: TGTGCCAGCAGACGGGACAGCGGGGATGAAAAACTGTTTTTT. Encoded protein: CASRRDSGDEKLFF.

The chain combines TRBV6-1 with TRBJ1-4; 8 bases align to TRBD1. This CDR3 has 17 amino acids. Germline V gene lookup returns CDR1 MNHNS and CDR2 SASEGT. V lost 2 bases to trimming and J lost 7 bases; unmatched junction nucleotides: 12. The DNA for the CDR3 is TGTGCCAGCAGTGAAAAAATTGGGGCAGGGGGCATTGAAAAACTGTTTTTT. Its protein product is CASSEKIGAGGIEKLFF.

The V and J genes are TRBV7-9 and TRBJ1-1; D possibly corresponds to TRBD1 (5 bases). This CDR3 has 16 amino acids. Germline V gene data show CDR1 as SEHNR and CDR2 as FQNEAQ (reference sequence). V lost 5 bases and J 1 base, leaving 17 bases between the germline ends. The CDR3 DNA sequence: TGTGCCAGCAGCGACACTCAGGGAGGATGGAACACTGAAGCTTTCTTT. Amino acids: CASSDTQGGWNTEAFF.

The chain uses TRBV28 and TRBJ2-2; 7 bases line up with TRBD2. V was pared by 1 base and J by 7 bases, with 9 bases of the junction left unmatched. Germline CDR1 and CDR2: MDHEN and SYDVKM. The CDR3 has 16 amino acids. CDR3 DNA sequence: TGTGCCAGCAGTTTATATATCGCGGGAGACGGCGGGGAGCTGTTTTTT. It translates to CASSLYIAGDGGELFF. The whole variable domain, filled in from reference TRBV28 and TRBJ2-2, reads DVKVTQSSRYLVKRTGEKVFLECVQDMDHENMFWYRQDPGLGLRLIYFSYDVKMKEKGDIPEGYSVSREKKERFSLILESASTNQTSMYLCASSLYIAGDGGELFFGEGSRLTVL.

The J gene is TRBJ1-2, the V gene TRBV28; D unclear. Trimming removed 6 bases at V and 4 bases at J, with 15 bases between. CDR1 MDHEN and CDR2 SYDVKM come from the germline V gene. The CDR3 is 14 residues long. In DNA form, the CDR3 reads TGTGCCAGCAGCCCGGCGGGCACATTCTATGGCTACACCTTC. It encodes CASSPAGTFYGYTF.

The rearrangement joins TRBV27 to TRBJ2-1; 9 bases line up with TRBD2. Unmatched junction bases numbered 2, after V lost 8 bases and J lost 0 bases. The CDR3 sequence is 14 residues long. Germline V CDR1 and CDR2: MNHEY, SMNVEV (reference sequence). CDR3 bases: TGTGCCAGCCGACTAGCGGTCTCCTACAATGAGCAGTTCTTC. Its translation is CASRLAVSYNEQFF.

This chain joins TRBV4-3 and TRBJ2-2, with 8 bases that match TRBD1. Germline loops: CDR1 LGHNA, CDR2 YSLEER. CDR3 length: 14 amino acids. The V gene end was trimmed by 3 bases and the J gene end by 6 bases; junction bases not matched to a gene: 3. CDR3 in DNA: TGCGCCAGCAGCCATGCACAGGGGGCCGGGGAGCTGTTTTTT. Translating it yields CASSHAQGAGELFF.

The chain combines TRBV11-2 with TRBJ2-7; D remains unclear. Trimming left V 1 base short and J 6 bases short, with 10 bases between. CDR1 is SGHAT, CDR2 FQNNGV, per germline. This CDR3 comprises 13 residues. The CDR3 is CASSLGRTGEQYF. In DNA, the CDR3 is TGTGCCAGCAGCTTAGGTCGAACCGGCGAGCAGTACTTC.

This clone appeared a single time. The chain couples TRBV19 to TRBJ2-5; maybe TRBD1 (6 bases). V shed 6 bases and J shed 0 bases, with 23 bases lying between them. This CDR3 comprises 18 residues. Germline V gives CDR1 LNHDA, CDR2 SQIVND (reference sequence). The CDR3 region has the DNA TGTGCCAGTAGCTCATTCAGGGGATCGGTCCCGTACCAAGAGACCCAGTACTTC. Encoded protein: CASSSFRGSVPYQETQYF.

The CDR3 bases are TGTGCCAGCAGCTTAGACGGGAGGGAGGGCAATGAGCAGTTCTTC. Translated, it gives CASSLDGREGNEQFF. V usage is TRBV11-3 and J usage is TRBJ2-1; 8 bases are a match to TRBD2. Looked up from germline, CDR1 is SGHNT and CDR2 is YENEEA. The CDR3 length is 15 residues. J gave up 6 bases and V 0 bases, and 4 bases lay outside the gene matches. The entire variable domain, with the rest obtained from reference TRBV11-3 and TRBJ2-1, is as follows: EAGVVQSPRYKIIEKKQPVAFWCNPISGHNTLYWYLQNLGQGPELLIRYENEEAVDDSQLPKDRFSAERLKGVDSTLKIQPAELGDSAVYLCASSLDGREGNEQFFGPGTRLTVL.

V usage is TRBV4-3 and J usage is TRBJ2-2; 7 bases map to TRBD2. V shed 0 bases, J shed 5 bases, and the junction held 3 bases outside the gene matches. The CDR3 is 15 amino acids. Germline V gene lookup returns CDR1 LGHNA and CDR2 YSLEER. CDR3 residues: CASSQEASGTGELFF. The DNA for the CDR3 is TGCGCCAGCAGCCAAGAGGCTAGCGGAACCGGGGAGCTGTTTTTT.

The rearrangement joins TRBV6-6 to TRBJ1-5; D is unclear. V was shortened by 0 bases and J by 0 bases, with 9 bases between the two germline ends. This CDR3 spans 16 amino acids. Germline loops: CDR1 MNHNY, CDR2 SVGAGI (reference sequence). The CDR3 loop reads CASSYSMGNSNQPQHF. The CDR3 DNA is TGTGCCAGCAGTTACTCTATGGGAAATAGCAATCAGCCCCAGCATTTT.

The chain uses TRBV30 and TRBJ1-1, with D possibly matching TRBD1 (5 bases). The V end was cut by 4 bases, the J end by 4 bases, with 10 bases between. Germline CDR1 GTSNPN, CDR2 SVGIG (reference sequence). CDR3 length equals 12 residues. The CDR3 sequence: CAWNRLSTEAFF. CDR3 nucleotides: TGTGCCTGGAACAGGTTGTCCACTGAAGCTTTCTTT.

The chain joins TRBV19 to TRBJ2-7; 12 bases match TRBD1. The CDR3 is 15 amino acids. Trimming removed 3 bases from V and 7 bases from J; junction bases left unmatched: 7. Germline V CDR1 and CDR2: LNHDA, SQIVND (reference sequence). CDR3 region: CASSMPGQGAVEQYF. CDR3 coding DNA: TGTGCCAGTAGTATGCCGGGACAGGGGGCGGTTGAGCAGTACTTC.

This clone was seen a handful of times. The rearrangement uses TRBV28 and TRBJ1-5, with 8 bases matching TRBD1. The V segment lost 1 base and the J segment 7 bases; nucleotides outside the gene matches: 3. The CDR3 totals 14 residues. The V gene's germline CDR1 is MDHEN and CDR2 SYDVKM. CDR3 amino acids: CASSLSGGSQPQHF. For the CDR3, the DNA is TGTGCCAGCAGTTTATCAGGGGGCAGCCAGCCCCAGCATTTT.

The count of this clone is one. The gene calls are TRBV7-9 and TRBJ2-3, with D possibly being TRBD2 (6 bases). This CDR3 is built from 14 residues. The germline V and J ends were trimmed by 4 bases and 6 bases, with 14 bases remaining between them. Germline CDR1 is SEHNR and CDR2 is FQNEAQ (reference sequence). CDR3 sequence reads: CASSSLAEGDTQYF. In DNA form, the CDR3 reads TGTGCCAGCAGCTCGCTCGCGGAGGGGGATACGCAGTATTTT.

The V and J genes are TRBV3-1 (or the pseudogene TRBV3-2) and TRBJ2-3; 9 bases align to TRBD1. Trimming at V came to 6 bases and at J to 4 bases, leaving 11 bases not matched to a gene. CDR3 length: 16 amino acids. Germline lookup yields CDR1 LGHDT and CDR2 YNNKEL (reference sequence). The CDR3 nucleotides are TGTGCCAGCAGTCGTAAGACAGGGGGAGGATCAGATACGCAGTATTTT. This gives the protein CASSRKTGGGSDTQYF.

The V and J genes are TRBV19 and TRBJ2-1; 11 bases match TRBD2. This CDR3 contains 16 residues. The V segment lost 3 bases and the J segment 4 bases; nucleotides outside the gene matches: 5. Germline V gene lookup returns CDR1 LNHDA and CDR2 SQIVND (reference sequence). CDR3 DNA: TGTGCCAGTAGTATTTTGGGACTAGCGGATTACAATGAGCAGTTCTTC. This translates into CASSILGLADYNEQFF.

This rearrangement joins TRBV7-9 to TRBJ2-1; D uncertain. V gave up 6 bases and J gave up 0 bases, with 9 bases separating them. In germline, CDR1 is SEHNR, CDR2 FQNEAQ (reference sequence). This CDR3 region has 14 residues. CDR3 protein: CASRYSDSYNEQFF. The CDR3 DNA reads as TGTGCCAGCAGGTACAGTGACTCCTACAATGAGCAGTTCTTC. The variable domain in full, with the rest retrieved from reference TRBV7-9 and TRBJ2-1, is DTGVSQNPRHKITKRGQNVTFRCDPISEHNRLYWYRQTLGQGPEFLTYFQNEAQLEKSRLLSDRFSAERPKGSFSTLEIQRTEQGDSAMYLCASRYSDSYNEQFFGPGTRLTVL.

This chain uses TRBV5-1 with TRBJ1-2, with D possibly being TRBD1 (5 bases). Per the germline V gene, CDR1 is SGHRS and CDR2 is YFSETQ. This CDR3 contains 13 residues. V lost 3 bases and J lost 3, with 9 bases in between. The CDR3 sequence: CASSSGTDYGYTF. CDR3 bases: TGCGCCAGCAGCTCCGGGACGGACTATGGCTACACCTTC.

The rearrangement joins TRBV28 to TRBJ2-7, with 7 positions matching TRBD1. This CDR3 spans 16 amino acids. The germline gives CDR1 MDHEN, CDR2 SYDVKM. The V gene end was trimmed by 4 bases and the J gene end by 4 bases; junction bases not matched to a gene: 13. This chain's CDR3 is CASSSFLRTGGYEQYF. In nucleotides, the CDR3 is TGTGCCAGCAGTTCCTTCCTCCGGACAGGTGGATACGAGCAGTACTTC. Together with reference TRBV28 and TRBJ2-7, the CDR3 gives the full variable domain: DVKVTQSSRYLVKRTGEKVFLECVQDMDHENMFWYRQDPGLGLRLIYFSYDVKMKEKGDIPEGYSVSREKKERFSLILESASTNQTSMYLCASSSFLRTGGYEQYFGPGTRLTVT.

The chain employs TRBV28 and TRBJ2-1; 7 bases are a match to TRBD2. The CDR3 is made up of 14 amino acids. V lost 5 bases and J lost 4; bases outside the gene matches: 5. Germline V CDR1 and CDR2: MDHEN, SYDVKM. This chain's CDR3 is CASSRLANYNEQFF. The CDR3 bases are TGTGCCAGCAGTCGACTAGCAAATTACAATGAGCAGTTCTTC.